The clone carrying this TCR beta chain was recorded at least ten times. What it binds is unknown. This sample was included in a study of Graves' ophthalmopathy and Graves' hyperthyroidism. For the study at large: Hyperthyroidism was classified as stable if no ophthalmopathy occurred within 18 months of follow-up.

The V gene's germline CDR1 is LNHNV and CDR2 YYDKDF (reference sequence). The CDR3 is 13 amino acids. V was clipped by 1 base and J by 3 bases, with 7 bases between them. General observations from the study: Ophthalmopathy progression cases were predicted by the model with 60% to 71% sensitivity and almost 75% specificity.

Exclusion applied to patients with other autoimmune diseases, uncontrolled infections, pregnancy or lactation. Clinical symptoms, serum thyroxine, TRAb, thyroid ultrasound and orbital computed tomography determined diagnosis. Transcripts of RNA were the source for amplifying TCR beta CDR3 regions. First-round RT-PCR relied on HTBI primers, and a second-round multiplex PCR came next. TCRdb called the multiplex PCR reads again in MiXCR, with one record for every CDR3 protein. The sample comprises around 1.1 million distinct CDR3 sequences, 36% of which are singletons, and approximately 10% rests with the top ten.

Sequenced sample: peripheral blood or thyroid tissue (not recorded which). This chain links TRBV15 with TRBJ2-7; no clear D gene. This clonotype was obtained from an adult man with Graves' hyperthyroidism. CDR3 DNA sequence: TGTGCCACCAGCAGAGGAGCTCTCTACGAGCAGTACTTC. It yields the protein CATSRGALYEQYF.